This T cell receptor beta chain was retrieved from a study of shared clonotypes between healthy human individuals. Study-level information: The people who gave samples were a couple of women and a few men aged 18 to 49.

Per the germline V gene, CDR1 is SNHLY and CDR2 is FYNNEI. This CDR3 has 16 amino acids. Trimming took off 6 bases at V and 7 bases at J, with 21 bases between the two ends. Healthy adults negative for HIV, lacking recent acute infections or vaccinations, served as donors. Only Caucasian adults living in Nashville, Tennessee made up the donor group. Every immunoSEQ plate was one replicate of a subset's evenly spread DNA. Produced via immunoSEQ multiplex PCR; TCRdb's table is partial and in-frame only. The table records approximately 1,000,000 clones, around 78% of them present only once. The sequencing sample was made of memory CD4+ T cells from PBMCs. Subset of the sample: CD45RA-negative fraction. V usage is TRBV2 and J usage is TRBJ1-4, with D perhaps TRBD1 (6 bases). This receptor was obtained from a man aged 18 to 30 in good health. Some clones in this sample may be carry-over from other donors' samples. The CDR3 is CASSPVGQGKGEKLFF. CDR3 nucleotides: TGTGCCAGCAGCCCCGTGGGCCAGGGGAAGGGTGAAAAACTGTTTTTT.